This TCR beta chain is drawn from a study of shared clonotypes between healthy human individuals. Sequencing used immunoSEQ multiplex PCR; TCRdb keeps in-frame clones, though not all of them. Here the sample spans 2 million to 2.5 million clones, around 90% being singletons. V gave up 4 bases and J gave up 2 bases, with 9 bases separating them. Germline V gene data show CDR1 as MNHNS and CDR2 as SASEGT. The length of the CDR3 is 14 residues. The sequenced sample was naive CD4+ T cells from PBMCs. Subset indicated: CD45RA+ positively selected. This receptor was identified in a man younger than 30 in good health. Some clones in this sample may be carry-over from other donors' samples. The chain couples TRBV6-1 to TRBJ1-5; D might be TRBD1 (5 bases). In DNA form, the CDR3 reads TGTGCCAGCAGTGGATCAGGGCGCAATCAGCCCCAGCATTTT. Encoded protein: CASSGSGRNQPQHF.